The 21 T cell receptor beta chains in this list originate from one sample, sequenced in a study of T-cell reconstitution after alpha-beta-depleted transplantation in children. Using unique molecular identifiers, the investigators prepared the TCRbeta library. TCRdb itself ran the PCR reads through MiXCR, one entry per CDR3 protein. Among about 200,000 distinct CDR3 sequences, approximately 7% were seen once, and the ten largest hold 5.5%. Source: PBMCs, taken before TCRalphabeta/CD19-depleted stem cell transplant. The receptors derive from a boy under 10 years old with acute lymphoblastic leukemia, due to receive a stem cell transplant.

The gene calls are TRBV3-1 and TRBJ2-5, with D perhaps TRBD1 or TRBD2 (6 bases each). Looked up from germline, CDR1 is LGHDT and CDR2 is YNNKEL (reference sequence). This CDR3 is 14 amino acids long. The V end was cut by 4 bases, the J end by 5 bases, with 14 bases between. The DNA of the CDR3 is TGTGCCAGCAGCCCCCGGGGGCGTCGGGAGACCCAGTACTTC. Translation: CASSPRGRRETQYF.

This clonotype was seen repeatedly, ten times or more. The genes are TRBV20-1 and TRBJ2-3; a possible D gene is TRBD1 (5 bases). V gave up 6 bases and J gave up 0 bases, with 13 bases separating them. This CDR3 region has 14 residues. CDR1 is DFQATT, CDR2 SNEGSKA, per germline (reference sequence). CDR3 sequence (DNA): TGCAGTGCCTACAGGCCTTCTAGCACAGATACGCAGTATTTT. Translated: CSAYRPSSTDTQYF.

This clonotype was counted ten times or more. V usage is TRBV27 and J usage is TRBJ2-3, with no clear D. The V and J ends lost 4 bases and 5 bases respectively, with 7 bases between them. Germline V gene lookup returns CDR1 MNHEY and CDR2 SMNVEV (reference sequence). The CDR3 extends over 12 amino acids. CDR3 nucleotide sequence: TGTGCCAGCAGTTCCTATTTAGATACGCAGTATTTT. Translated, it gives CASSSYLDTQYF.

This clonotype was picked up many times. The J gene is TRBJ2-1, the V gene TRBV7-2, with D hard to call. Trimming shortened V by 5 bases and J by 6 bases, and 8 bases separated the two germline ends. The CDR3 spans 12 residues. Germline V gene sequence: CDR1 SGHTA, CDR2 FQGNSA. In DNA, the CDR3 is TGTGCCAGCAGCCGAAACCTCAATGAGCAGTTCTTC. Residues: CASSRNLNEQFF.

This clonotype was recorded at least ten times. The rearrangement uses TRBV20-1 and TRBJ2-7, with D tentatively TRBD2 (6 bases). V was clipped by 6 bases and J by 0 bases, with 12 bases between them. The CDR3 is 13 amino acids. Germline assignment: CDR1 DFQATT and CDR2 SNEGSKA (reference sequence). The CDR3 DNA reads TGCAGTGCCCAGCGGGCGAGCTCCTACGAGCAGTACTTC. Its protein product is CSAQRASSYEQYF.

The rearrangement joins TRBV5-1 to TRBJ2-1; 7 nucleotides align to TRBD1. The CDR3 loop spans 14 amino acids. V shed 2 bases and J 5 bases; nucleotides not matched to a gene: 4. CDR1 is SGHRS, CDR2 YFSETQ, per germline. The CDR3, as DNA: TGCGCCAGCAGCTTAGGGGACAGAAACAATGAGCAGTTCTTC. Its translation: CASSLGDRNNEQFF. Supplemented by reference TRBV5-1 and TRBJ2-1, the full variable domain reads KAGVTQTPRYLIKTRGQQVTLSCSPISGHRSVSWYQQTPGQGLQFLFEYFSETQRNKGNFPGRFSGRQFSNSRSEMNVSTLELGDSALYLCASSLGDRNNEQFFGPGTRLTVL.

This clonotype was seen many times. V gene TRBV24-1 combines with J gene TRBJ1-5, with 8 nucleotides matching TRBD1. V was pared by 12 bases and J by 6 bases, with 6 bases of the junction left unmatched. CDR1 is KGHDR, CDR2 SFDVKD, per germline. The CDR3 contains 12 residues. The CDR3 spells CAARTGTQPQHF. The DNA of the CDR3 is TGTGCCGCCCGGACAGGGACTCAGCCCCAGCATTTT.

On this clonotype itself: With a much larger clone just one base away, this may be a read error. The V call is TRBV28, the J call TRBJ1-4; no definite D call. Germline values: CDR1 MDHEN, CDR2 SYDVKM. This CDR3 spans 13 amino acids. The CDR3 spells CVSSLPINEKLFF. The CDR3 DNA reads as TGTGTCAGCAGTTTACCGATCAATGAAAAACTGTTTTTT. Filled out from reference TRBV28 and TRBJ1-4, the complete variable domain reads DVKVTQSSRYLVKRTGEKVFLECVQDMDHENMFWYRQDPGLGLRLIYFSYDVKMKEKGDIPEGYSVSREKKERFSLILESASTNQTSMYLCVSSLPINEKLFFGSGTQLSVL.

Note on this clonotype: A clone one base away is much larger, so this may be a read error. The J gene is TRBJ2-3, the V gene TRBV14, with 12 bases lining up with TRBD2. Per germline, CDR1 SGHDN and CDR2 FVKESK. This CDR3 is built from 18 residues. V gave up 0 bases and J gave up 3 bases; unmatched junction bases: 7. In nucleotides, the CDR3 is TGTGCCAGCAGCCAAGACGGGACTAGCGGGTGGTGGACAGATACGCAGTATTTT. Its translation: CASSQDGTSGWWTDTQYF. Using reference TRBV14 and TRBJ2-3 for the parts outside the CDR3, the full variable domain is EAGVTQFPSHSVIEKGQTVTLRCDPISGHDNLYWYRRVMGKEIKFLLHFVKESKQDESGMPNNRFLAERTGGTYSTLKVQPAELEDSGVYFCASSQDGTSGWWTDTQYFGPGTRLTVL.

This clonotype was found many times. The rearrangement joins TRBV20-1 to TRBJ2-2; 11 bases agree with TRBD2. The germline gives CDR1 DFQATT, CDR2 SNEGSKA (reference sequence). The CDR3 covers 16 residues. V was clipped by 2 bases and J by 3 bases; unmatched bases: 5. The CDR3 DNA is TGCAGTGCTAGACCAATAGCGGGAGGGCACACCGGGGAGCTGTTTTTT. It specifies CSARPIAGGHTGELFF.

This clonotype was detected ten times or more. This chain joins TRBV12-3 or TRBV12-4 and TRBJ2-1; D possibly corresponds to TRBD2 (5 bases). The CDR3 sequence is 14 residues long. V dropped 7 bases and J dropped 8 bases, with 18 bases sitting between them. The CDR3 DNA reads TGTGCCAGCACCCCGGGATTAACAGTCGATGAGCAGTTCTTC. Encoded protein: CASTPGLTVDEQFF.

This clonotype was observed many times. The V and J genes are TRBV18 and TRBJ1-6; no clear D gene. This CDR3 comprises 12 residues. Germline V gene lookup returns CDR1 KGHSH and CDR2 LQKENI. Trimming cost V 2 bases and J 8 bases, with 4 bases left between them. The CDR3 region has the DNA TGTGCCAGCTCACCAGTGGATTCACCCCTCCACTTT. Translated: CASSPVDSPLHF.

This clonotype was seen repeatedly, ten times or more. The V gene is TRBV2, the J gene TRBJ2-1, with a tentative D call TRBD2 (5 bases). The CDR3 length is 14 residues. Germline CDR1 and CDR2: SNHLY and FYNNEI. V lost 8 bases and J 8 bases, leaving 19 bases between the germline ends. The CDR3 DNA reads TGTGCCAGCGAGGAGCAAGGTTGGCGGGATGAGCAGTTCTTC. Protein: CASEEQGWRDEQFF. Complete variable domain (other parts from reference TRBV2 and TRBJ2-1): EPEVTQTPSHQVTQMGQEVILRCVPISNHLYFYWYRQILGQKVEFLVSFYNNEISEKSEIFDDQFSVERPDGSNFTLKIRSTKLEDSAMYFCASEEQGWRDEQFFGPGTRLTVL.

This clonotype was detected ten times or more. The V call is TRBV12-3 or TRBV12-4, the J call TRBJ2-3, with D unresolved. V shed 2 bases and J shed 3 bases, with 12 bases lying between them. The CDR3 is 15 residues long. CDR3 region: CASSLQKPRTDTQYF. For the CDR3, the DNA is TGTGCCAGCAGTTTACAAAAACCCAGGACAGATACGCAGTATTTT.

This rearrangement joins TRBV7-9 to TRBJ2-1; the match to TRBD2 covers 9 bases. This CDR3 comprises 14 residues. The V gene end was trimmed by 3 bases and the J gene end by 5 bases; junction bases not matched to a gene: 2. Germline V gives CDR1 SEHNR, CDR2 FQNEAQ (reference sequence). The CDR3 spells CASSFGTSNNEQFF. CDR3 DNA: TGTGCCAGCAGCTTCGGGACTAGCAACAATGAGCAGTTCTTC.

This clonotype was counted only a few times. The genes are TRBV28 and TRBJ1-2, with 7 positions matching TRBD1. Germline CDR1 MDHEN, CDR2 SYDVKM. The CDR3 has 16 residues. J lost 3 bases, V lost 3 bases, and 10 bases had no gene match. The CDR3 spells CASSFSLVGQDYGYTF. The CDR3 DNA reads TGTGCCAGCAGTTTTTCTTTAGTAGGACAGGACTATGGCTACACCTTC.

This clonotype has ten or more counts. The V call is TRBV12-3 or TRBV12-4, the J call TRBJ2-5; D is uncertain. Trimming pared 2 bases from V and 4 bases from J, leaving 8 bases between. The CDR3 has 13 residues. The DNA of the CDR3 is TGTGCCAGCAGTTTACCCCCTGGAGAGACCCAGTACTTC. It specifies CASSLPPGETQYF.

Only a few counts were recorded for this clonotype. This chain connects TRBV10-3 to TRBJ1-1; TRBD1 matches at 8 bases. The CDR3 spans 15 residues. CDR1 and CDR2 (germline): ENHRY, SYGVKD. V dropped 4 bases and J dropped 0; count of bases not matched to a gene: 4. CDR3 region: CAISAGQGLNTEAFF. In DNA form, the CDR3 reads TGTGCCATCAGTGCCGGACAGGGTCTGAACACTGAAGCTTTCTTT.

J is TRBJ1-2 and V is TRBV5-1; a possible D gene is TRBD1 (5 bases). Looked up from germline, CDR1 is SGHRS and CDR2 is YFSETQ. This CDR3 contains 19 residues. V shed 3 bases and J shed 1 base, with 25 bases lying between them. Here the CDR3 DNA reads TGCGCCAGCAGCTCCCGCGGGATAGACGACAGCCGGATTAACTATGGCTACACCTTC. It encodes CASSSRGIDDSRINYGYTF.

The chain carries TRBV7-9 and TRBJ1-1; 7 nucleotides agree with TRBD1. This CDR3 is 14 amino acids long. CDR1 is SEHNR, CDR2 FQNEAQ, per germline (reference sequence). Losses at the gene ends were 5 bases for V and 3 bases for J; bases not matched to a gene: 6. CDR3 bases: TGTGCCAGCAGCCCGGACAGGTGGGACACTGAAGCTTTCTTT. It codes for CASSPDRWDTEAFF. Full variable domain (rest looked up from reference TRBV7-9 and TRBJ1-1): DTGVSQNPRHKITKRGQNVTFRCDPISEHNRLYWYRQTLGQGPEFLTYFQNEAQLEKSRLLSDRFSAERPKGSFSTLEIQRTEQGDSAMYLCASSPDRWDTEAFFGQGTRLTVV.

This clonotype was seen only a few times. The chain employs TRBV5-1 and TRBJ2-1; D may match TRBD1 or TRBD2 (5 bases each). Looked up from germline, CDR1 is SGHRS and CDR2 is YFSETQ. The CDR3 length is 19 residues. V was cut by 1 base and J by 3 bases, with 23 bases left in between. The CDR3 spells CASSLWGATTEGFYNEQFF. The CDR3 DNA reads TGCGCCAGCAGCTTGTGGGGCGCGACGACCGAGGGGTTCTACAATGAGCAGTTCTTC.